A single sample is the source of the 31 T cell receptor beta chains below, sequenced in a study of blood T cell repertoires in COVID-19. Sequenced by immunoSEQ multiplex PCR; TCRdb stores in-frame clones only, minus some. The sample includes about 120,000 clones, approximately 84% of them seen just once. Sequenced: peripheral blood. These receptor sequences come from a man in his forties with acute or convalescent COVID-19.

This chain links TRBV19 with TRBJ2-1; 10 positions agree with TRBD1. Germline CDR1 reads LNHDA; CDR2 reads SQIVND (reference sequence). After removal of 7 bases from V and 7 bases from J, the junction contained 13 bases not matched to a gene. This CDR3 has 16 amino acids. The CDR3 DNA reads TGTGCCAGTACCCAATCTCCGGGACAGGGGTCAAATGAGCAGTTCTTC. It encodes CASTQSPGQGSNEQFF.

The chain combines TRBV30 with TRBJ1-4, with D tentatively TRBD1 (5 bases). Per the germline V gene, CDR1 is GTSNPN and CDR2 is SVGIG (reference sequence). This CDR3 region has 15 residues. V was clipped by 2 bases and J by 5 bases, with 15 bases between them. As DNA, the CDR3 is TGTGCCTGGAGTCTACCCTGGGGGGGAAATGAAAAACTGTTTTTT. The encoded protein is CAWSLPWGGNEKLFF.

A single count supports this clone. V gene TRBV7-2 combines with J gene TRBJ2-7, with D possibly being TRBD2 (6 bases). Per the germline V gene, CDR1 is SGHTA and CDR2 is FQGNSA. Trimming pared 4 bases from V and 2 bases from J, leaving 15 bases between. The CDR3 has 15 residues. CDR3 nucleotides: TGTGCCAGCAGCTCCAAGGGACTTTCCGCCTACGAGCAGTACTTC. Translation: CASSSKGLSAYEQYF.

The chain uses TRBV7-8 and TRBJ2-6; tentatively, D is TRBD2 (7 bases). Germline CDR1 SGHVS, CDR2 FQNEAQ. The CDR3 is 17 residues long. V lost 0 bases and J 3 bases, leaving 12 bases between the germline ends. The CDR3 sequence: CASSLARGGLGANVLTF. The CDR3 DNA reads as TGTGCCAGCAGCTTAGCGAGGGGGGGGCTTGGGGCCAACGTCCTGACTTTC.

J is TRBJ2-6 and V is TRBV19; 8 positions agree with TRBD1. V lost 5 bases, J lost 1 base, and 13 bases stayed unmatched. The germline gives CDR1 LNHDA, CDR2 SQIVND (reference sequence). The length of the CDR3 is 19 residues. This chain's CDR3 is CASSDVGTGLPSGANVLTF. In DNA, the CDR3 is TGTGCCAGTAGTGATGTGGGGACAGGCTTACCTTCTGGGGCCAACGTCCTGACTTTC.

The V gene is TRBV6-1, the J gene TRBJ2-4, with 7 bases identical to TRBD1. With V trimmed by 2 bases and J by 5 bases, 3 bases remained unmatched. CDR1 is MNHNS and CDR2 is SASEGT in the germline V gene. The CDR3 is 14 residues long. The CDR3 DNA follows: TGTGCCAGCAGTGAAACAGGGGCCCAAAACATTCAGTACTTC. This translates into CASSETGAQNIQYF.

The rearrangement joins TRBV11-1 to TRBJ2-2; TRBD1 matches 7 bases. Looked up from germline, CDR1 is SGHAT and CDR2 is FQDESV (reference sequence). The CDR3 contains 14 residues. Trimming removed 5 bases from V and 6 bases from J; junction bases left unmatched: 6. The CDR3, as DNA: TGTGCCAGCAGCAACAGGGGCGAGGCCGGGGAGCTGTTTTTT. This translates into CASSNRGEAGELFF.

The chain joins TRBV6-5 to TRBJ1-6, with no clear D. V was cut by 0 bases and J by 13 bases, with 10 bases left in between. The length of the CDR3 is 13 residues. Germline loops: CDR1 MNHEY, CDR2 SVGAGI. The CDR3 protein is CASSYSSGWPLHF. In DNA, the CDR3 is TGTGCCAGCAGTTACTCTTCCGGGTGGCCCCTCCACTTT.

This clone has just one count. The chain links TRBV6-5 to TRBJ1-2; possibly TRBD1 for D (6 bases). The germline gives CDR1 MNHEY, CDR2 SVGAGI. The CDR3 has 14 residues. Deletions cut 7 bases from V and 7 bases from J, with 19 bases between. As DNA, the CDR3 is TGTGCCAGCATGGGGGCAGGGAATACACGTGGCTACACCTTC. Translated: CASMGAGNTRGYTF.

The V call is TRBV6-5, the J call TRBJ1-1, with 11 nucleotides matching TRBD1. J gave up 4 bases and V 5 bases, and 3 bases lay outside the gene matches. CDR1 and CDR2 from the germline V gene are MNHEY and SVGAGI. The CDR3 has 14 amino acids. CDR3 in DNA: TGTGCCAGCAGTCGCGGGACAGGGGGCACTGAAGCTTTCTTT. This translates into CASSRGTGGTEAFF.

V and J are TRBV19 and TRBJ1-5; D is perhaps TRBD1 (5 bases). The CDR3 is 14 amino acids. The V gene's germline CDR1 is LNHDA and CDR2 SQIVND (reference sequence). V was shortened by 0 bases and J by 8 bases, with 11 bases between the two germline ends. The CDR3 sequence is CASSIDSGWKPQHF. CDR3 in DNA: TGTGCCAGTAGTATAGATTCAGGGTGGAAGCCCCAGCATTTT.

The chain links TRBV19 to TRBJ2-3; 12 nucleotides match TRBD2. This CDR3 is built from 20 residues. In germline, CDR1 is LNHDA, CDR2 SQIVND (reference sequence). Losses at the gene ends were 5 bases for V and 0 bases for J; bases not matched to a gene: 15. The CDR3 loop reads CASSPTRQGLAGTSTDTQYF. The CDR3 bases are TGTGCCAGTAGTCCGACCCGACAGGGACTAGCGGGTACTAGCACAGATACGCAGTATTTT. Variable domain in full (rest from reference TRBV19 and TRBJ2-3): DGGITQSPKYLFRKEGQNVTLSCEQNLNHDAMYWYRQDPGQGLRLIYYSQIVNDFQKGDIAEGYSVSREKKESFPLTVTSAQKNPTAFYLCASSPTRQGLAGTSTDTQYFGPGTRLTVL.

V usage is TRBV9 and J usage is TRBJ1-6; D gene uncertain. CDR3 length: 14 amino acids. V lost 3 bases, J lost 9 bases, and 13 bases lay in between. Germline-derived CDR1 and CDR2 are SGDLS and YYNGEE. CDR3 protein: CASSGREAGSPLHF. The CDR3 coding sequence is TGTGCCAGCAGCGGCCGGGAAGCCGGTTCACCCCTCCACTTT. Full variable domain (missing parts from reference TRBV9 and TRBJ1-6): DSGVTQTPKHLITATGQRVTLRCSPRSGDLSVYWYQQSLDQGLQFLIQYYNGEERAKGNILERFSAQQFPDLHSELNLSSLELGDSALYFCASSGREAGSPLHFGNGTRLTVT.

The J gene is TRBJ1-6, the V gene TRBV19; D may be TRBD1 (6 bases). Germline assignment: CDR1 LNHDA and CDR2 SQIVND (reference sequence). The CDR3 has 15 residues. Trimming stripped 3 bases from V and 7 bases from J, with 13 bases between. The CDR3 nucleotides are TGTGCCAGTAGTATTCCTCGGACAGCCAATTCACCCCTCCACTTT. Amino acids: CASSIPRTANSPLHF.

Written as DNA, the CDR3 is TGCGCCAGCAGCCAAGGGTTCCAAGCAGGGTGGAAAGGAAACACCATATATTTT. This encodes CASSQGFQAGWKGNTIYF. The V call is TRBV4-1, the J call TRBJ1-3; weak D call: TRBD1 (5 bases). This CDR3 is 18 amino acids long. V was clipped by 1 base and J by 4 bases, with 20 bases between them. Germline values: CDR1 MGHRA, CDR2 YSYEKL.

The J gene is TRBJ2-7, the V gene TRBV18; D is possibly TRBD2 (5 bases). Trimming removed 3 bases at V and 3 bases at J, with 15 bases between. This CDR3 comprises 15 residues. Germline CDR1 reads KGHSH; CDR2 reads LQKENI. CDR3 residues: CASSPRVGELYEQYF. The DNA for the CDR3 is TGTGCCAGCTCACCGAGGGTGGGAGAACTCTACGAGCAGTACTTC. Variable domain in full (rest from reference TRBV18 and TRBJ2-7): NAGVMQNPRHLVRRRGQEARLRCSPMKGHSHVYWYRQLPEEGLKFMVYLQKENIIDESGMPKERFSAEFPKEGPSILRIQQVVRGDSAAYFCASSPRVGELYEQYFGPGTRLTVT.

The rearrangement joins TRBV6-1 to TRBJ2-5, with TRBD1 as a possible D gene (6 bases). Per the germline V gene, CDR1 is MNHNS and CDR2 is SASEGT. The CDR3 runs to 15 residues. Between the trimmed V and J ends, which lost 1 base and 5 bases, there was a span of 14 bases. The CDR3 reads CASSEDYRVWETQYF. The CDR3, as DNA: TGTGCCAGCAGTGAAGATTACAGGGTGTGGGAGACCCAGTACTTC.

The table lists this clone with a count of one. The V call is TRBV5-1, the J call TRBJ1-2, with no clear D. In germline, CDR1 is SGHRS, CDR2 YFSETQ. CDR3 length: 13 amino acids. V shed 0 bases and J shed 6 bases, with 9 bases lying between them. CDR3 nucleotides: TGCGCCAGCAGCTTGGGCCAGTTCAATGGCTACACCTTC. Translating it yields CASSLGQFNGYTF.

The rearrangement uses TRBV19 and TRBJ1-2, with 9 bases fitting TRBD1. J lost 5 bases, V lost 5 bases, and 15 bases had no gene match. CDR1 is LNHDA, CDR2 SQIVND, per germline (reference sequence). The CDR3 covers 17 residues. CDR3 amino acids: CASSPQTRDRENYGYTF. As DNA, the CDR3 is TGTGCCAGTAGTCCCCAGACACGGGACAGGGAAAATTATGGCTACACCTTC. Based on the CDR3 plus reference TRBV19 and TRBJ1-2, the full variable domain is DGGITQSPKYLFRKEGQNVTLSCEQNLNHDAMYWYRQDPGQGLRLIYYSQIVNDFQKGDIAEGYSVSREKKESFPLTVTSAQKNPTAFYLCASSPQTRDRENYGYTFGSGTRLTVV.

V and J are TRBV29-1 and TRBJ1-2, with 7 bases aligning to TRBD1. CDR1 and CDR2 from the germline V gene are SQVTM and ANQGSEA. The J segment lost 4 bases and the V segment lost 7 bases, leaving 6 bases of the junction unmatched. The CDR3 length is 12 residues. CDR3 amino acids: CSAYGTAYGYTF. DNA of the CDR3: TGCAGCGCCTACGGGACAGCCTATGGCTACACCTTC.

The V call is TRBV11-2, the J call TRBJ1-6; D not certain. Trimming shortened V by 0 bases and J by 0 bases, and 12 bases separated the two germline ends. The germline gives CDR1 SGHAT, CDR2 FQNNGV. This CDR3 region has 18 residues. DNA of the CDR3: TGTGCCAGCAGCTTAGATCGGGGAGGTAGCTCCTATAATTCACCCCTCCACTTT. This translates into CASSLDRGGSSYNSPLHF.

This clone is a singleton in its sample. The chain combines TRBV9 with TRBJ2-3; perhaps TRBD2 as D (7 bases). This CDR3 comprises 19 residues. Trimming stripped 3 bases from V and 0 bases from J, with 23 bases between. Germline assignment: CDR1 SGDLS and CDR2 YYNGEE. CDR3: CASSARYRGAGTSTDTQYF. Written as DNA, the CDR3 is TGTGCCAGCAGCGCCCGCTACCGGGGGGCAGGAACTAGCACAGATACGCAGTATTTT.

J is TRBJ1-1 and V is TRBV7-9; D is uncertain. Germline CDR1 is SEHNR and CDR2 is FQNEAQ (reference sequence). This CDR3 contains 13 residues. V lost 6 bases to trimming and J lost 4 bases, with 12 bases between them. Here the CDR3 reads CASSFSSGTEAFF. CDR3 DNA: TGTGCCAGCAGTTTTAGCAGTGGCACTGAAGCTTTCTTT.

V and J are TRBV24-1 and TRBJ2-3; maybe TRBD1 (6 bases). The CDR3 contains 18 residues. Germline V gene lookup returns CDR1 KGHDR and CDR2 SFDVKD. V was trimmed by 4 bases and J by 0 bases, leaving 19 bases between them. In nucleotides, the CDR3 is TGTGCCACCAGTGACCCAGTTTTGACAGGAGCCAGCACAGATACGCAGTATTTT. As protein: CATSDPVLTGASTDTQYF.

The count of this clone is one. The chain couples TRBV19 to TRBJ2-7; 12 positions agree with TRBD2. Trimming removed 4 bases from V and 4 bases from J; junction bases left unmatched: 8. In germline, CDR1 is LNHDA, CDR2 SQIVND (reference sequence). The CDR3 has 16 amino acids. The CDR3 coding sequence is TGTGCCAGTAGTAACCTGGCTAGCGGGGGGGATTACGAGCAGTACTTC. It specifies CASSNLASGGDYEQYF.

This rearrangement joins TRBV10-1 to TRBJ1-1; D call uncertain. There are 19 residues in the CDR3. Trimming cost V 2 bases and J 1 base, with 23 bases left between them. In germline, CDR1 is WNHNN, CDR2 SYGVQD (reference sequence). The CDR3 DNA follows: TGCGCCAGCAGTGAGCGCCAGTATGGAGTCTGGGAGTGGAACACTGAAGCTTTCTTT. Translating it yields CASSERQYGVWEWNTEAFF.

This chain connects TRBV30 to TRBJ2-7, with a possible D match to TRBD1 (5 bases). Per the germline V gene, CDR1 is GTSNPN and CDR2 is SVGIG (reference sequence). CDR3 size: 13 residues. Trimming took off 3 bases at V and 5 bases at J, with 14 bases between the two ends. The CDR3: CAWSPSIRDEQYF. DNA for the CDR3: TGTGCCTGGAGCCCGAGTATCAGGGACGAGCAGTACTTC.

This rearrangement joins TRBV10-3 to TRBJ1-2; D is possibly TRBD1 (6 bases). CDR3 length equals 17 residues. CDR1 is ENHRY, CDR2 SYGVKD, per germline. Trimming removed 2 bases at V and 3 bases at J, with 19 bases between. CDR3 sequence: CAISEGSGQTLDYGYTF. CDR3 DNA: TGTGCCATCAGTGAGGGGTCCGGACAGACCCTCGACTATGGCTACACCTTC.

This clone was seen a single time. The J gene is TRBJ1-2, the V gene TRBV7-8; D not resolved. V shed 1 base and J shed 8 bases, with 17 bases lying between them. The CDR3 sequence is 15 residues long. Per the germline V gene, CDR1 is SGHVS and CDR2 is FQNEAQ. The CDR3, as DNA: TGTGCCAGCAGCTTAGACGGTTCGGGAACCGGGGGCTACACCTTC. Translation: CASSLDGSGTGGYTF. Based on the CDR3 plus reference TRBV7-8 and TRBJ1-2, the full variable domain is GAGVSQSPRYKVAKRGQDVALRCDPISGHVSLFWYQQALGQGPEFLTYFQNEAQLDKSGLPSDRFFAERPEGSVSTLKIQRTQQEDSAVYLCASSLDGSGTGGYTFGSGTRLTVV.

For the CDR3, the DNA is TGTGCCAGCAGTTACTCCTCAGGGTATAGGGACACTGAAGCTTTCTTT. It is translated as CASSYSSGYRDTEAFF. V and J are TRBV6-2 or TRBV6-3 and TRBJ1-1; tentatively, D is TRBD1 (5 bases). This CDR3 region has 16 residues. The V end lost 0 bases, the J end lost 3 bases, and 14 bases lay between the germline ends. The germline V gene has CDR1 MNHEY and CDR2 SVGEGT.

This clone was observed a handful of times. The gene calls are TRBV13 and TRBJ2-3; perhaps TRBD1 as D (6 bases). V lost 5 bases and J lost 7, with 13 bases in between. This CDR3 is 13 amino acids long. The germline V gene encodes CDR1 PRHDT and CDR2 FYEKMQ (reference sequence). CDR3 residues: CASSHTGINTQYF. CDR3 coding DNA: TGTGCCAGCAGCCATACAGGGATAAATACGCAGTATTTT.